This T cell receptor (beta chain) appears in the sequencing data of a study of OX40 agonist ivuxolimab in advanced cancers. Study as a whole: Each patient was given ivuxolimab into a vein every 2 weeks, at 0.01 to 10 mg/kg.

Overall study findings and caveats: Nonresponders, in some cases, also had low normalized T-cell clonal expansion.

Sequencing used immunoSEQ multiplex PCR; TCRdb keeps in-frame clones, though not all of them. The table lists several thousand clones, around two thirds of them singletons, with 58% in the top ten. As for this clone: The antigen is not known.

Trimming took 4 bases from V and 8 from J; bases not matched to a gene: 10. The CDR3 runs 17 residues. Germline V gene data show CDR1 as PRHDT and CDR2 as FYEKMQ (reference sequence). The sequences come from CD4+ or CD8+ T cells sorted from blood, collected in a trial of the OX40 agonist ivuxolimab. The chain recombines TRBV13 with TRBJ2-1, with 14 bases lining up with TRBD2. This TCR derives from an adult with an advanced solid tumor such as melanoma, head and neck, liver or kidney cancer. The CDR3 spells CASSSRGLAGGIDEQFF. In DNA form, the CDR3 reads TGTGCCAGCAGCTCAAGAGGACTAGCGGGGGGCATCGATGAGCAGTTCTTC. Variable domain in full (rest from reference TRBV13 and TRBJ2-1): AAGVIQSPRHLIKEKRETATLKCYPIPRHDTVYWYQQGPGQDPQFLISFYEKMQSDKGSIPDRFSAQQFSDYHSELNMSSLELGDSALYFCASSSRGLAGGIDEQFFGPGTRLTVL.